The next 7 T cell receptor beta chains were all read from a single sample in a study of T cells after yellow fever vaccination. TCRdb re-called the 5' RACE reads through MiXCR, storing one row per CDR3 protein. The sample yields about 170,000 distinct CDR3 sequences, roughly 6.2% seen once. Sequenced material: CD4+ T cells sorted from PBMCs, taken on the day of the first yellow fever vaccination. Source of these receptors: a man between 18 and 29 years old who received the YFV17D yellow fever vaccine.

This clonotype was seen a handful of times. The chain has TRBV4-2 and TRBJ1-1; no clear D gene. CDR3 length: 13 residues. The germline V gene has CDR1 LGHNA and CDR2 YNFKEQ. V lost 1 base and J lost 1, with 4 bases in between. The CDR3 DNA reads as TGTGCCAGCAGCCAAGCTAAGAACACTGAAGCTTTCTTT. It yields the protein CASSQAKNTEAFF.

This chain uses TRBV20-1 with TRBJ2-3, with 7 bases matching TRBD1. The CDR3 is 14 amino acids. Trimming at V came to 4 bases and at J to 3 bases, leaving 7 bases not matched to a gene. The germline V gene has CDR1 DFQATT and CDR2 SNEGSKA (reference sequence). The CDR3 sequence is CSAKPPRGTDTQYF. The CDR3, as DNA: TGCAGTGCTAAGCCCCCCAGGGGGACAGATACGCAGTATTTT.

The chain has TRBV15 and TRBJ2-5; 7 bases map to TRBD2. V gave up 1 base and J gave up 1 base; unmatched junction bases: 3. The germline CDR1 and CDR2 sequences are LNHNV and YYDKDF (reference sequence). This CDR3 has 15 residues. The CDR3 sequence is CATSRGGGPQETQYF. The CDR3 DNA is TGTGCCACCAGCAGAGGCGGGGGACCCCAAGAGACCCAGTACTTC.

This clonotype was detected a few times. V is TRBV10-3 and J is TRBJ1-5; TRBD1 is a possible D gene (5 bases). CDR3 length: 12 amino acids. V dropped 5 bases and J dropped 7 bases, with 9 bases sitting between them. Germline V CDR1 and CDR2: ENHRY, SYGVKD. This CDR3 is CAISIPGQPQHF. The DNA of the CDR3 is TGTGCCATCAGTATACCAGGGCAGCCCCAGCATTTT.

The genes are TRBV7-8 and TRBJ1-6, with D perhaps matching TRBD1 (5 bases). Looked up from germline, CDR1 is SGHVS and CDR2 is FQNEAQ. V was clipped by 1 base and J by 11 bases, with 15 bases between them. The CDR3 sequence is 15 residues long. Written as DNA, the CDR3 is TGTGCCAGCAGCTTAGTTTCCAACCTAGGGGCACCCCTCCACTTT. It encodes CASSLVSNLGAPLHF.

This rearrangement joins TRBV6-5 to TRBJ2-5; TRBD2 aligns across 13 bases. J lost 3 bases, V lost 4 bases, and 5 bases had no gene match. Germline V CDR1 and CDR2: MNHEY, SVGAGI. The CDR3 totals 16 residues. The DNA for the CDR3 is TGTGCCAGCAGTTCATACGGGACTAGCGGGAAAGAGACCCAGTACTTC. Protein sequence: CASSSYGTSGKETQYF.

J is TRBJ1-5 and V is TRBV27, with D possibly being TRBD1 (6 bases). The CDR3 spans 14 residues. CDR1 is MNHEY and CDR2 is SMNVEV in the germline V gene (reference sequence). V lost 5 bases, J lost 0 bases, and 8 bases lay in between. The DNA of the CDR3 is TGTGCCAGCAGTGGGGGGCCTAGCAATCAGCCCCAGCATTTT. It is translated as CASSGGPSNQPQHF.